This TCR beta chain was found in a study of radiation and T cells in renal cell carcinoma. Notes on this clone: Its target is unknown.

TCRdb's copy holds only in-frame clones and misses some; the assay was immunoSEQ multiplex PCR. Of approximately 51,000 clones in the sample, 65% to 90% were seen once. General observations from the study: Baseline intratumoral clonotype presence is unknown without pretreatment biopsies. Top tumor clonotypes rose in blood 2 weeks post-radiation, then contracted.

Time point of the sample: baseline pretreatment blood. Specified treatment: 15 Gy SBRT to primary tumor, nephrectomy 4 weeks later. Blood was sampled at baseline, 2 weeks and 4 weeks after SBRT. This renal cell carcinoma was of the clear cell type. Losses at the gene ends were 6 bases for V and 3 bases for J; bases not matched to a gene: 6. This CDR3 comprises 14 residues. Germline CDR1 reads SGHDT; CDR2 reads YYEEEE. The V gene is TRBV5-6, the J gene TRBJ1-2, with 9 bases matching TRBD1. This sequence originates from a woman in her 70s with renal cell carcinoma. Material: blood, obtained from a patient whose treatment included radiotherapy and nephrectomy. CDR3 protein: CASKRDRVDYGYTF. The CDR3 DNA reads TGTGCCAGCAAACGGGACAGGGTAGACTATGGCTACACCTTC.